This T cell receptor (beta chain) is from a study of T cell repertoires and HLA-DP antigens. For the study at large: Alloreactive CD4+ T cells targeted HLA-DP on transduced HeLa. General study points: Average cumulative frequency of previously undetected clones was 36.3% against one allele and about 52% against the other.

After 15 days, CD4+ cells were restimulated about 24 h with the same allogeneic DPB1. Retrovirally transduced HeLa cells with HLA-DPA1/DPB1, HLA-DM, invariant chain and CD80 served as stimulators. Cultured samples were sequenced at survey resolution, targeting tens of thousands of T cell genomes. Sequenced by immunoSEQ multiplex PCR; TCRdb stores in-frame clones only, minus some. There are about 1,500 clones in the sample; under 80% occur only once, and roughly 60% lies in the top ten. This CDR3 region has 18 residues. The germline CDR1 and CDR2 sequences are LGHNA and YSLEER. V was clipped by 0 bases and J by 0 bases; unmatched bases: 4.

The sequence came from a middle-aged man in good health and CMV-seronegative. The genes are TRBV4-3 and TRBJ2-2, with 10 bases aligning to TRBD2. Sequencing was done on a sample of CD137- CD4+ T cells from cultured PBMCs. Written as DNA, the CDR3 is TGCGCCAGCAGCCAAGATAATCTAGCGGGGGCGAACACCGGGGAGCTGTTTTTT. This encodes CASSQDNLAGANTGELFF.